What follows describes a single T cell receptor beta chain. The target antigen is unknown. This entry is derived from a study of shared clonotypes between healthy human individuals. Study-wide findings and caveats: Naive CD4 clonotype sharing across several donors was approximately 5%.

Here immunoSEQ multiplex PCR was the method, and the copy in TCRdb shows in-frame clones only, minus some. The top ten hold approximately 0.06% of the sample, which has around 550,000 clones, roughly 95% seen once. The source is a woman in her twenties or thirties in good health. The sample consisted of naive CD4+ T cells sorted from blood. Noted subset: CD45RA+ positively selected.

CDR3 nucleotides: TGTGCCAGTGTGGACAGTCTAGCCAAAAACATTCAGTACTTC. This codes for CASVDSLAKNIQYF. The chain recombines TRBV19 with TRBJ2-4, with a tentative D call TRBD1 (6 bases). The ends were cut back, 8 bases at V and 0 bases at J, with 11 bases in the middle. The CDR3 has 14 residues. Germline CDR1 reads LNHDA; CDR2 reads SQIVND (reference sequence).